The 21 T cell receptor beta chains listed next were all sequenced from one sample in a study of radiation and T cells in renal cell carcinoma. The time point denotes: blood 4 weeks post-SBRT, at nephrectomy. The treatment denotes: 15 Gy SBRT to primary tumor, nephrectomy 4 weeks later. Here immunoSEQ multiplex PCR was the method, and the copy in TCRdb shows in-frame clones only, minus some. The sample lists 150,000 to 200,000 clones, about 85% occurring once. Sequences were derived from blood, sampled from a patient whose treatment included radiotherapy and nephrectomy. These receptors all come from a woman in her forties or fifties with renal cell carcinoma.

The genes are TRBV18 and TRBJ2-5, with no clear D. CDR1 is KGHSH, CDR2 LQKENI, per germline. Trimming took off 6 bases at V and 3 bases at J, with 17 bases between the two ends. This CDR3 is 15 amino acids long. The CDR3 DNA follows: TGTGCCAGCTCTGTCTTTGTCGGAATAAAAGAGACCCAGTACTTC. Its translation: CASSVFVGIKETQYF.

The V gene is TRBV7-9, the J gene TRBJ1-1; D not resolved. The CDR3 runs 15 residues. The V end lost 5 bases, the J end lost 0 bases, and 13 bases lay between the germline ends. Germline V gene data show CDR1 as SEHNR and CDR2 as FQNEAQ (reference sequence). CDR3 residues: CASSPGGVVNTEAFF. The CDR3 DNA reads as TGTGCCAGCAGCCCGGGTGGAGTAGTGAACACTGAAGCTTTCTTT.

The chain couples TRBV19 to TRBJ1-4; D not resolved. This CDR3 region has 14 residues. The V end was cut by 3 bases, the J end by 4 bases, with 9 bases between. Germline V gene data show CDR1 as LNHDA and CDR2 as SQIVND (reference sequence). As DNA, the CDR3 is TGTGCCAGTAGTATGGACTGGGGTAATGAAAAACTGTTTTTT. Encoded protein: CASSMDWGNEKLFF.

The CDR3 DNA reads as TGTGCCTGGAGCGATTATACAGGGGCCGAGCAGTACTTC. Encoded protein: CAWSDYTGAEQYF. The rearrangement joins TRBV30 to TRBJ2-5, with 7 bases fitting TRBD1. With the DNA end fitting TRBJ2-7 better, the J assignment may be wrong. From germline, CDR1 is GTSNPN and CDR2 SVGIG (reference sequence). The CDR3 length is 13 residues.

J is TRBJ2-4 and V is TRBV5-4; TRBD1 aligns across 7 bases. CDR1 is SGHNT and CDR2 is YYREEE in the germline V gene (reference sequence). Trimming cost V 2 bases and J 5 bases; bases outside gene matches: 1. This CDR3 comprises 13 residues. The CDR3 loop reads CASSFTGENIQYF. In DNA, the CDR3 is TGTGCCAGCAGCTTCACAGGGGAAAACATTCAGTACTTC.

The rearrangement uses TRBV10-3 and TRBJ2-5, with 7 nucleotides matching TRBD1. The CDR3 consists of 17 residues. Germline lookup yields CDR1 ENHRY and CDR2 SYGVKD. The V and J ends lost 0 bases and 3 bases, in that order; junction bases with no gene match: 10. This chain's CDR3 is CAISESFAGRGKETQYF. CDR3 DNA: TGTGCCATCAGTGAGTCGTTCGCAGGCAGGGGGAAAGAGACCCAGTACTTC.

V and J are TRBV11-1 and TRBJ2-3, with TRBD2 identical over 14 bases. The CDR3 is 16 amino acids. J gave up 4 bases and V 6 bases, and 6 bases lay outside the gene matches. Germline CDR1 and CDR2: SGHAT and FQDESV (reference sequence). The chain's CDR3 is CASRSRTSGGSDTQYF. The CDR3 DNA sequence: TGTGCCAGCAGGAGCCGGACTAGCGGGGGGTCAGATACGCAGTATTTT.

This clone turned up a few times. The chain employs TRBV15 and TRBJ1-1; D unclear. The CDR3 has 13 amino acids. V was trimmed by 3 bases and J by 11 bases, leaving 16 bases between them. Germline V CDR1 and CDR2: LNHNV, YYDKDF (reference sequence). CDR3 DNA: TGTGCCACCAGCAGGCTCCGCTCCCTTGGGGCTTTCTTT. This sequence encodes CATSRLRSLGAFF.

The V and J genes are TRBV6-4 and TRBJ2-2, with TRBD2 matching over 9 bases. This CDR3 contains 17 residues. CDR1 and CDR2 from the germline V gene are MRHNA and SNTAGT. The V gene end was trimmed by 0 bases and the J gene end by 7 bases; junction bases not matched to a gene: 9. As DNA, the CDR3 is TGTGCCAGCAGTGACTCGACGGCGGGGGGGCCGTTCGGGGAGCTGTTTTTT. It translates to CASSDSTAGGPFGELFF.

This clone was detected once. CDR3 amino acids: CASKIDGHNPPLHF. The CDR3 DNA sequence: TGTGCCAGCAAGATCGACGGCCACAATCCACCCCTCCACTTT. The J gene is TRBJ1-6, the V gene TRBV6-5; no clear D. The germline gives CDR1 MNHEY, CDR2 SVGAGI. Trimming removed 7 bases from V and 11 bases from J, with 18 bases in between. The CDR3 is 14 residues long.

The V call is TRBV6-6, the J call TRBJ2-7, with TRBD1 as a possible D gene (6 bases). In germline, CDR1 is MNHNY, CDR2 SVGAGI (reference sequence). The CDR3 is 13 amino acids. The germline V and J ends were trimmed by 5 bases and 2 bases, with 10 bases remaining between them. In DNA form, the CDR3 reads TGTGCCAGCAGTCCGGACAGTACCTACGAGCAGTACTTC. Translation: CASSPDSTYEQYF.

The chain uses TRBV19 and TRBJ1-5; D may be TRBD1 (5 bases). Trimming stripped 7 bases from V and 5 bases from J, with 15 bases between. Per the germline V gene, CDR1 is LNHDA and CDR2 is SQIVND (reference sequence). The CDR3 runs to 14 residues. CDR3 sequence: CASTFDSRDQPQHF. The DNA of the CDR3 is TGTGCCAGTACCTTCGACAGCCGGGATCAGCCCCAGCATTTT.

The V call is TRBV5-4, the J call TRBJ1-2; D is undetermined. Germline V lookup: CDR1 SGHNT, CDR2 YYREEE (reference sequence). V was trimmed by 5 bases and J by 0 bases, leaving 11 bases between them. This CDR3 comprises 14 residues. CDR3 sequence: CASSPEGSNYGYTF. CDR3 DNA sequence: TGTGCCAGCAGTCCGGAGGGATCTAACTATGGCTACACCTTC. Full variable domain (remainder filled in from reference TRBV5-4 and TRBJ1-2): ETGVTQSPTHLIKTRGQQVTLRCSSQSGHNTVSWYQQALGQGPQFIFQYYREEENGRGNFPPRFSGLQFPNYSSELNVNALELDDSALYLCASSPEGSNYGYTFGSGTRLTVV.

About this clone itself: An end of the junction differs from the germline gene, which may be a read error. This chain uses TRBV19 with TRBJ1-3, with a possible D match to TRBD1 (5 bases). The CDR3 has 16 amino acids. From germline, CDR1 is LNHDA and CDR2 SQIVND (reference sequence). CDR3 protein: CASSLEGHVSGNTIYF. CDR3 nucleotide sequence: TGTGCCAGTAGTCTAGAGGGGCACGTCTCTGGAAACACCATATATTTT.

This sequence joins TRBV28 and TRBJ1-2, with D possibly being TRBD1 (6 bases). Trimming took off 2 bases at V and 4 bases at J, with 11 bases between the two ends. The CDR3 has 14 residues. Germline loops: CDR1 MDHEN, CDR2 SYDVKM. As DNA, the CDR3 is TGTGCCAGCAGTTTAAGGAGGGGGTCCTATGGCTACACCTTC. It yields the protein CASSLRRGSYGYTF.

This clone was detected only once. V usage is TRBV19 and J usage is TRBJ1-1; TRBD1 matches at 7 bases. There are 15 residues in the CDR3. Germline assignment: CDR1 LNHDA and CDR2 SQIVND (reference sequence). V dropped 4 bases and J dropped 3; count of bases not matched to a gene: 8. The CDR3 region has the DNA TGTGCCAGTAGTAAGGCGGACAGGTATTACACTGAAGCTTTCTTT. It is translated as CASSKADRYYTEAFF.

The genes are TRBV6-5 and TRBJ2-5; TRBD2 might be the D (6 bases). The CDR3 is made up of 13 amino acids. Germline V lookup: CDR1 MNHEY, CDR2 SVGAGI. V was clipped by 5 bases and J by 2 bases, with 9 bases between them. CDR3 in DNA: TGTGCCAGCAGTCCTGGGAGGCAAGAGACCCAGTACTTC. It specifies CASSPGRQETQYF.

The CDR3: CASSLGQGPYEQYF. The CDR3 bases are TGTGCCAGCAGCTTAGGACAGGGCCCCTACGAGCAGTACTTC. The chain is built from TRBV11-3 and TRBJ2-7; 7 bases agree with TRBD1. The germline V gene has CDR1 SGHNT and CDR2 YENEEA. The ends lost 1 base at V and 2 bases at J; junction bases unmatched: 2. The CDR3 extends over 14 amino acids. Based on the CDR3 plus reference TRBV11-3 and TRBJ2-7, the full variable domain is EAGVVQSPRYKIIEKKQPVAFWCNPISGHNTLYWYLQNLGQGPELLIRYENEEAVDDSQLPKDRFSAERLKGVDSTLKIQPAELGDSAVYLCASSLGQGPYEQYFGPGTRLTVT.

The CDR3, as DNA: TGTGCCAGCAGTGAACAGTTAAAGACCCAGTACTTC. It is translated as CASSEQLKTQYF. V and J are TRBV2 and TRBJ2-5; D is uncertain. CDR1 and CDR2 from the germline V gene are SNHLY and FYNNEI. The CDR3 is 12 residues long. V lost 2 bases and J 6 bases, leaving 7 bases between the germline ends.

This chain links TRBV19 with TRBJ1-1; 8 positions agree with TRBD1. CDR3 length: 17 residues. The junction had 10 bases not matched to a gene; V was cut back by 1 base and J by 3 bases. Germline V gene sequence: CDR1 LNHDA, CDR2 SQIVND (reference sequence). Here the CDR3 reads CASSIGTGRWVDTEAFF. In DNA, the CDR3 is TGTGCCAGTAGTATAGGGACAGGGAGGTGGGTGGACACTGAAGCTTTCTTT.

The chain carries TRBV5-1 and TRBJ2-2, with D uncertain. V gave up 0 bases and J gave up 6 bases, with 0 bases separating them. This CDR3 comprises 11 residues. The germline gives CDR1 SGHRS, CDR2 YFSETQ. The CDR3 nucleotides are TGCGCCAGCAGCTTGGCCGGGGAGCTGTTTTTT. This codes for CASSLAGELFF.